This TCR beta chain was obtained from a study of CD8+ T cells in alopecia areata. Across the whole study: Those patients who were treated received oral tofacitinib, which was given at 5 to 10 mg twice daily for moderate-to-severe alopecia areata. Patients in the study were on tofacitinib for 6 to 18 months, then off it for 6 months. Findings and caveats of the study: Persistence in scalp and blood during tofacitinib was observed for many expanded lesional clones. In scalp, tofacitinib significantly decreased clonality and expanded CD8+ clones among the top 100.

RNA was extracted and reverse transcribed into cDNA as the sequencing template. Sequencing used immunoSEQ multiplex PCR; TCRdb keeps in-frame clones, though not all of them. There are roughly 220,000 clones in the sample; 35% to 40% occur only once, and 0.45% to 0.55% lies in the top ten. Documented treatment: oral pan-JAK inhibitor, 5-10 mg twice daily. Germline V CDR1 and CDR2: LNHNV, YYDKDF (reference sequence). V gave up 3 bases and J gave up 2 bases, with 7 bases separating them. CDR3 length equals 14 residues. About this clone: What it binds is not known.

The J gene is TRBJ1-4, the V gene TRBV15; D is uncertain. Material: CD4+ T cells sorted from blood, obtained at approximately week 34, from a patient treated with tofacitinib. The sequence was obtained from a human donor with alopecia areata. The CDR3 bases are TGTGCCACCAGCAGTGCCGGGACTAATGAAAAACTGTTTTTT. Amino acid sequence: CATSSAGTNEKLFF. Drawing the rest from reference TRBV15 and TRBJ1-4, the complete variable domain is DAMVIQNPRYQVTQFGKPVTLSCSQTLNHNVMYWYQQKSSQAPKLLFHYYDKDFNNEADTPDNFQSRRPNTSFCFLDIRSPGLGDTAMYLCATSSAGTNEKLFFGSGTQLSVL.